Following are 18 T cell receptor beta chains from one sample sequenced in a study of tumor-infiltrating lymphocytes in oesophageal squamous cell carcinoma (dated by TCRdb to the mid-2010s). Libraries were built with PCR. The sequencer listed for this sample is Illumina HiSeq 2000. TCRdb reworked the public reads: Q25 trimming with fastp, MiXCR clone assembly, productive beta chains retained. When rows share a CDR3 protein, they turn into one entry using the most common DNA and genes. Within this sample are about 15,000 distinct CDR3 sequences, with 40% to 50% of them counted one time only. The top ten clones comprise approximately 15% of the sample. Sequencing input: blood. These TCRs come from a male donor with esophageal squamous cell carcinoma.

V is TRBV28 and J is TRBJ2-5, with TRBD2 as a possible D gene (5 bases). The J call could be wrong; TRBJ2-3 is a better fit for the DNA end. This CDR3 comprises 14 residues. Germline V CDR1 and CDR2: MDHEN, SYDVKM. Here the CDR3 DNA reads TGTGCCAGCAGTCCCGGCTTAGCCCGGGGAGCGCAGTATTTT. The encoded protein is CASSPGLARGAQYF.

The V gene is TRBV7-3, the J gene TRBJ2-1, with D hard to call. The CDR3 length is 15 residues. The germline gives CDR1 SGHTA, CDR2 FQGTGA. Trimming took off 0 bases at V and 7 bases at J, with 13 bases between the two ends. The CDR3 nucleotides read TGTGCCAGCAGCTTAACGGATTTGGACCCAAATGAGCAGTTCTTC. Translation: CASSLTDLDPNEQFF.

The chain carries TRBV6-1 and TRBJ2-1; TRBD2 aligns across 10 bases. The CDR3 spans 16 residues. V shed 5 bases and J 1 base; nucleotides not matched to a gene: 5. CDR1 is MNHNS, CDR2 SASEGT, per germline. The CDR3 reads CASSPILAGSYNEQFF. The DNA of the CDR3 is TGTGCCAGCAGTCCAATACTAGCGGGATCCTACAATGAGCAGTTCTTC.

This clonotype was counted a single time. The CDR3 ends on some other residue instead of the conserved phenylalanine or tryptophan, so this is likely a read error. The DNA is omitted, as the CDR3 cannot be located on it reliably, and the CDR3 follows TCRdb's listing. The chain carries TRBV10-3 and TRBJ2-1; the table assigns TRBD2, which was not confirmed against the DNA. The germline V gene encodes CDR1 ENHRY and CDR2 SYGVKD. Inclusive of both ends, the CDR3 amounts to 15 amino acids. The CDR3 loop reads CAIREGRNYGYTFGS.

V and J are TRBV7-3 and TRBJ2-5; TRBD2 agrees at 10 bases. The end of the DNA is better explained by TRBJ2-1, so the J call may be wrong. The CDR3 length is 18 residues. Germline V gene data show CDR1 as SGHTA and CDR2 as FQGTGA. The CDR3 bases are TGTGCCAGCAGCTTAATCCCTAGCGGGGGCCAAACCTACAATGAGCAGTTCTTC. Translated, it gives CASSLIPSGGQTYNEQFF.

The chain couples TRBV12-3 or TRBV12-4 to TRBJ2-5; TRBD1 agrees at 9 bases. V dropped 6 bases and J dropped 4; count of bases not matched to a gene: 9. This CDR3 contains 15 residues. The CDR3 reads CASRSRQGGSETQYF. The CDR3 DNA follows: TGTGCCAGCAGATCAAGACAGGGGGGTTCAGAGACCCAGTACTTC.

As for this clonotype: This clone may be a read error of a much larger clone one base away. CDR3 nucleotides: TGTGCCAGCAGCGATCTAGCGGGAGGCAATGAGCAGTGCTTC. Protein product: CASSDLAGGNEQCF. This chain joins TRBV9 and TRBJ2-5; 11 nucleotides agree with TRBD2. Germline V lookup: CDR1 SGDLS, CDR2 YYNGEE. The CDR3 spans 14 residues.

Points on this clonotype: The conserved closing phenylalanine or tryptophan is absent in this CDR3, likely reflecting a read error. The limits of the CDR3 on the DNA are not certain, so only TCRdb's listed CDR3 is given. The CDR3 sequence is CASSWTDNNSPLHFGN. This rearrangement joins TRBV11-2 to TRBJ2-1; the table assigns TRBD2, which was not confirmed against the DNA. The CDR3 totals 16 residues, both ends included. CDR1 is SGHAT and CDR2 is FQNNGV in the germline V gene.

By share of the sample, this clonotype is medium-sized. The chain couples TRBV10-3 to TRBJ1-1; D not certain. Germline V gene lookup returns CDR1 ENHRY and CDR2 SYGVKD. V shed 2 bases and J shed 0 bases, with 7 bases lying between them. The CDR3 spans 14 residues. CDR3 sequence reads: CAISEHGVNTEAFF. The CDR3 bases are TGTGCCATCAGTGAGCACGGGGTGAACACTGAAGCTTTCTTT.

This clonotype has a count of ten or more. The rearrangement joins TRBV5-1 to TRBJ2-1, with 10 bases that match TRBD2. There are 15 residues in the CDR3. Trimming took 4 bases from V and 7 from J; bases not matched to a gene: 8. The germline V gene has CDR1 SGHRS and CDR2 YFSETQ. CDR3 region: CASSPDISGGNEQFF. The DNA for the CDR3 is TGCGCCAGCAGCCCCGACATTAGCGGGGGGAATGAGCAGTTCTTC.

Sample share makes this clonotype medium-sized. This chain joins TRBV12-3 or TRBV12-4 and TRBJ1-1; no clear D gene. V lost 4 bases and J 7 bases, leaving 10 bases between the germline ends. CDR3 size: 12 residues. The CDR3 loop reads CASSSGTSEAFF. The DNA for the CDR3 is TGTGCCAGCAGTTCCGGAACCAGTGAAGCTTTCTTT.

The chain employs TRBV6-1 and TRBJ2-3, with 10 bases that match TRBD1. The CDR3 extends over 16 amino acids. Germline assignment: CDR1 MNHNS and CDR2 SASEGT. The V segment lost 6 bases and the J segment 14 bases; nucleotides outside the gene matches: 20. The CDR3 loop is CASSRQGAGYTGELYF. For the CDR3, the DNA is TGTGCCAGCAGCCGACAGGGGGCTGGGTACACCGGGGAGCTGTATTTT.

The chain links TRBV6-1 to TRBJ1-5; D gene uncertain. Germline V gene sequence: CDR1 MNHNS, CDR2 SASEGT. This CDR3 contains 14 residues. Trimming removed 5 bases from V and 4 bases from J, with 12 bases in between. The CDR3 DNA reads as TGTGCCAGCAGTTTCGGCGGTTCAAATCAGCCCCAGCATTTT. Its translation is CASSFGGSNQPQHF.

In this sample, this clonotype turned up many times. In nucleotides, the CDR3 is TGCAGTGCTAGCGTACAGGGGGACTCCTACGAGCAGTACTTC. Its translation: CSASVQGDSYEQYF. The chain carries TRBV20-1 and TRBJ2-7, with 8 bases fitting TRBD1. V shed 3 bases and J 0 bases; nucleotides not matched to a gene: 4. Germline V CDR1 and CDR2: DFQATT, SNEGSKA (reference sequence). The CDR3 extends over 14 amino acids.

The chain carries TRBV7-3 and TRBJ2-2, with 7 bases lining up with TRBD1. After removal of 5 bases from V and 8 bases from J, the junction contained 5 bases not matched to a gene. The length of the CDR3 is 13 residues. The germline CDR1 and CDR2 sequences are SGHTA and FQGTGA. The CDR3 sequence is CASSAQGVGELFF. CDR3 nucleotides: TGTGCCAGCAGCGCCCAGGGGGTAGGGGAGCTGTTTTTT.

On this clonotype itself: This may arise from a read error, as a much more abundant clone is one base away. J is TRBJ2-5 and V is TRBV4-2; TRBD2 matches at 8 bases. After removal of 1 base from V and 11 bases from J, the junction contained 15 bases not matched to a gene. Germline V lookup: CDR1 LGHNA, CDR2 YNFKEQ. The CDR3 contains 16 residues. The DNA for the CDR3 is TGTGCCAGCAGCCAAGTGGCGGGAGGTCACCACAATGAGCAGTACTTC. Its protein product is CASSQVAGGHHNEQYF.

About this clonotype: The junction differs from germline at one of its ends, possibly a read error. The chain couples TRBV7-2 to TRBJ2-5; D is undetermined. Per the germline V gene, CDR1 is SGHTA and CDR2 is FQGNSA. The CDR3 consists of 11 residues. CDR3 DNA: TGTGCCAGCAGCTTACTATGGGCTACGTTCTTC. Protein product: CASSLLWATFF.

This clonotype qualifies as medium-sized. As DNA, the CDR3 is TGTGCCAGCAGTTCTTCCGGAATGTACGGTGGGCAGGGTGGCTACACCTTC. Its protein product is CASSSSGMYGGQGGYTF. This sequence joins TRBV6-1 and TRBJ1-2, with a tentative D call TRBD1 (5 bases). Germline V gene sequence: CDR1 MNHNS, CDR2 SASEGT. V was pared by 5 bases and J by 7 bases, with 26 bases between. CDR3 length equals 17 residues.